One sample yielded the 11 T cell receptor beta chains listed below, sequenced in a study of blood T cell repertoires in COVID-19 (dated by TCRdb to the early 2020s). Library prep was done by the immunoSEQ multiplex PCR assay. Held by TCRdb, this immuneACCESS table contains in-frame sequences only and omits some clones. Under half of the omission traces to an unresolved V gene where checked; the cause of the rest is unknown. The sample has fewer than 250,000 clones on record, 84% of them singletons. Clones ranked in the top ten supply about 20% of the sample. The sequenced sample was peripheral blood. Source of these receptors: a man aged 25 to 45 with active or convalescent COVID-19.

A note on this clone: This CDR3 is also generated by other DNA sequences in the sample. The chain is built from TRBV4-1 and TRBJ1-3; no clear D. The CDR3 covers 14 residues. V lost 3 bases and J lost 7, with 13 bases in between. Germline V gene data show CDR1 as MGHRA and CDR2 as YSYEKL. The CDR3 coding sequence is TGCGCCAGCAGCCAGGCGGGGAGCGGGAACACCATATATTTT. As protein: CASSQAGSGNTIYF.

The chain couples TRBV19 to TRBJ1-1, with D hard to call. The V end was cut by 1 base, the J end by 1 base, with 7 bases between. The V gene's germline CDR1 is LNHDA and CDR2 SQIVND (reference sequence). CDR3 length: 14 amino acids. The CDR3 loop reads CASSIVGSNTEAFF. In nucleotides, the CDR3 is TGTGCCAGTAGTATAGTGGGCTCGAACACTGAAGCTTTCTTT.

V is TRBV18 and J is TRBJ2-3, with a tentative D call TRBD1 (6 bases). Trimming pared 4 bases from V and 1 base from J, leaving 18 bases between. Germline CDR1 reads KGHSH; CDR2 reads LQKENI. The CDR3 totals 17 residues. The CDR3 here is CASSLRQQGRGTDTQYF. The CDR3 DNA is TGTGCCAGCTCACTACGTCAACAGGGAAGGGGCACAGATACGCAGTATTTT. Full variable domain (remainder filled in from reference TRBV18 and TRBJ2-3): NAGVMQNPRHLVRRRGQEARLRCSPMKGHSHVYWYRQLPEEGLKFMVYLQKENIIDESGMPKERFSAEFPKEGPSILRIQQVVRGDSAAYFCASSLRQQGRGTDTQYFGPGTRLTVL.

This clone was counted once. J is TRBJ2-6 and V is TRBV6-2 or TRBV6-3; 7 nucleotides match TRBD1. Germline assignment: CDR1 MNHEY and CDR2 SVGEGT. With V trimmed by 4 bases and J by 2 bases, 2 bases remained unmatched. This CDR3 is 15 amino acids long. CDR3 amino acids: CASSSGTAGANVLTF. CDR3 bases: TGTGCCAGCAGTTCAGGGACAGCTGGGGCCAACGTCCTGACTTTC.

This chain connects TRBV25-1 to TRBJ1-6, with D maybe TRBD1 (6 bases). The CDR3 length is 13 residues. CDR1 is MGHDK, CDR2 SYGVNS, per germline. V dropped 7 bases and J dropped 7 bases, with 11 bases sitting between them. The CDR3 reads CASTGGPNSPLHF. CDR3 DNA: TGTGCCAGCACGGGGGGCCCAAATTCACCCCTCCACTTT.

The V gene is TRBV30, the J gene TRBJ1-1; 9 bases align to TRBD1. Germline V gene lookup returns CDR1 GTSNPN and CDR2 SVGIG (reference sequence). The CDR3 is made up of 14 amino acids. Unmatched junction bases numbered 11, after V lost 2 bases and J lost 10 bases. The CDR3 sequence: CAWSLSGQGKRAFF. CDR3 coding DNA: TGTGCCTGGAGTCTTAGCGGACAGGGGAAGCGAGCTTTCTTT.

V gene TRBV12-3 or TRBV12-4 combines with J gene TRBJ2-3; possibly TRBD2 for D (5 bases). Trimming removed 0 bases from V and 10 bases from J, with 8 bases in between. The CDR3 is 12 amino acids. CDR3 sequence: CASSLALGAQYF. The CDR3 DNA reads TGTGCCAGCAGTTTAGCGCTCGGGGCGCAGTATTTT.

J is TRBJ2-2 and V is TRBV4-3; D perhaps matches TRBD2 (5 bases). This CDR3 is 17 amino acids long. Between the trimmed V and J ends, which lost 0 bases and 0 bases, there was a span of 11 bases. CDR1 is LGHNA and CDR2 is YSLEER in the germline V gene. CDR3 sequence reads: CASSQDVAGANTGELFF. CDR3 DNA: TGCGCCAGCAGCCAAGATGTGGCGGGCGCGAACACCGGGGAGCTGTTTTTT.

This chain joins TRBV19 and TRBJ2-2, with D maybe TRBD1 (5 bases). The CDR3 consists of 15 residues. Germline-derived CDR1 and CDR2 are LNHDA and SQIVND (reference sequence). The V gene lost 3 bases and the J gene lost 3 bases, with 11 bases spanning the gap. The CDR3 region is CASSMRQSDTGELFF. The CDR3 DNA follows: TGTGCCAGTAGTATGAGACAGTCGGACACCGGGGAGCTGTTTTTT. Filled out from reference TRBV19 and TRBJ2-2, the complete variable domain reads DGGITQSPKYLFRKEGQNVTLSCEQNLNHDAMYWYRQDPGQGLRLIYYSQIVNDFQKGDIAEGYSVSREKKESFPLTVTSAQKNPTAFYLCASSMRQSDTGELFFGEGSRLTVL.

This sequence joins TRBV5-1 and TRBJ2-1; possible D gene TRBD2, 6 bases. The germline gives CDR1 SGHRS, CDR2 YFSETQ. The CDR3 totals 14 residues. V was cut by 2 bases and J by 2 bases, with 8 bases left in between. CDR3 region: CASSLLAAYNEQFF. CDR3 in DNA: TGCGCCAGCAGCTTACTAGCAGCCTACAATGAGCAGTTCTTC.

Written as DNA, the CDR3 is TGTGCCAGTAGTATCCGCGGGGCTCGTGGAAACACCATATATTTT. This encodes CASSIRGARGNTIYF. The chain joins TRBV19 to TRBJ1-3; maybe TRBD1 (5 bases). Between the trimmed V and J ends, which lost 3 bases and 3 bases, there was a span of 12 bases. There are 15 residues in the CDR3. CDR1 LNHDA and CDR2 SQIVND come from the germline V gene (reference sequence).